The 22 T cell receptor beta chains presented below share a single source sample, sequenced in a study of T cell responses to AZD1222 COVID-19 vaccine. Sequencing was performed with immunoSEQ multiplex PCR; in TCRdb, only in-frame clones are kept and a portion is missing. There are about 130,000 clones in the sample; 88% occur only once, and roughly 4.4% lies in the top ten. Sequenced material: peripheral blood, taken on day 0 of AZD1222 vaccination. These receptors were obtained from an adult in good health.

This clone appeared a single time. V is TRBV3-1 (or the pseudogene TRBV3-2) and J is TRBJ2-7, with D maybe TRBD2 (5 bases). Trimming took 4 bases from V and 3 from J, leaving 13 bases between them. Germline V CDR1 and CDR2: LGHDT, YNNKEL (reference sequence). This CDR3 comprises 14 residues. CDR3 DNA sequence: TGTGCCAGCAGCCCCGGCCGAGGAGGCTACGAGCAGTACTTC. It specifies CASSPGRGGYEQYF.

The chain couples TRBV29-1 to TRBJ1-1; possible D gene TRBD1, 5 bases. Per the germline V gene, CDR1 is SQVTM and CDR2 is ANQGSEA. The CDR3 contains 13 residues. V was cut by 6 bases and J by 4 bases, with 15 bases left in between. The CDR3 is CSVAAQGGTEAFF. The CDR3 nucleotides are TGCAGCGTCGCCGCCCAGGGAGGCACTGAAGCTTTCTTT.

The genes are TRBV2 and TRBJ1-1; D uncertain. Between the trimmed V and J ends, which lost 4 bases and 10 bases, there was a span of 10 bases. CDR1 is SNHLY, CDR2 FYNNEI, per germline. The CDR3 is 11 amino acids. CDR3 DNA sequence: TGTGCCAGCAGTGTTAACCGACTAGCTTTCTTT. It encodes CASSVNRLAFF.

The chain joins TRBV7-2 to TRBJ1-6, with TRBD1 as a possible D gene (5 bases). With 4 bases removed from V and 10 bases from J, the gap between germline ends came to 23 bases. The CDR3 is 17 residues long. The V gene's germline CDR1 is SGHTA and CDR2 FQGNSA. CDR3 DNA sequence: TGTGCCAGCAGCTCTGGGCTATACGCCAGGGCTCACTCACCCCTCCACTTT. Translation gives CASSSGLYARAHSPLHF.

CDR3 residues: CASSVGTPNEQFF. CDR3 sequence (DNA): TGTGCCAGCAGTGTTGGGACTCCAAATGAGCAGTTCTTC. The chain carries TRBV2 and TRBJ2-1, with a weak D call TRBD2 (6 bases). The V end lost 4 bases, the J end lost 7 bases, and 11 bases lay between the germline ends. The CDR3 length is 13 residues. CDR1 is SNHLY, CDR2 FYNNEI, per germline.

The rearrangement links TRBV9 to TRBJ2-7, with D perhaps TRBD1 or TRBD2 (5 bases each). From germline, CDR1 is SGDLS and CDR2 YYNGEE. V lost 4 bases and J 6 bases, leaving 11 bases between the germline ends. This CDR3 has 12 amino acids. The CDR3, as DNA: TGTGCCAGCAGCTGGAATGGGGGCGAGCAGTACTTC. This translates into CASSWNGGEQYF.

The rearrangement uses TRBV14 and TRBJ1-1; 12 nucleotides line up with TRBD1. J was trimmed by 11 bases and V by 2 bases; bases with no gene match: 12. The CDR3 is made up of 16 amino acids. Germline CDR1 SGHDN, CDR2 FVKESK. The CDR3 loop is CASSQLEGTGGHGAFF. CDR3 DNA: TGTGCCAGCAGCCAACTTGAAGGGACAGGGGGCCATGGGGCTTTCTTT.

V is TRBV10-3 and J is TRBJ2-2; 14 bases fit TRBD2. V lost 2 bases, J lost 7 bases, and 9 bases stayed unmatched. There are 18 residues in the CDR3. Germline assignment: CDR1 ENHRY and CDR2 SYGVKD. Here the CDR3 reads CAISEPGLAGAGSGELFF. The CDR3 DNA reads TGTGCCATCAGTGAGCCGGGACTAGCGGGAGCTGGGAGCGGGGAGCTGTTTTTT.

The chain links TRBV15 to TRBJ1-5, with D hard to call. The germline V and J ends were trimmed by 0 bases and 0 bases, with 6 bases remaining between them. This CDR3 is built from 15 residues. The germline gives CDR1 LNHNV, CDR2 YYDKDF (reference sequence). CDR3: CATSRDRDSNQPQHF. For the CDR3, the DNA is TGTGCCACCAGCAGAGATAGAGATAGCAATCAGCCCCAGCATTTT.

This rearrangement joins TRBV11-2 to TRBJ2-5; D is unclear. Between the trimmed V and J ends, which lost 5 bases and 5 bases, there was a span of 9 bases. CDR1 is SGHAT, CDR2 FQNNGV, per germline. The CDR3 has 12 residues. CDR3 DNA sequence: TGTGCCAGCAGCCTCGTAAGGGAGACCCAGTACTTC. Its translation is CASSLVRETQYF.

V is TRBV27 and J is TRBJ2-2; D is unresolved. The CDR3 has 11 amino acids. Trimming left V 0 bases short and J 7 bases short, with 0 bases between. CDR1 and CDR2 (germline): MNHEY, SMNVEV (reference sequence). In DNA, the CDR3 is TGTGCCAGCAGTTTATCCGGGGAGCTGTTTTTT. Translated, it gives CASSLSGELFF.

This chain uses TRBV9 with TRBJ2-6, with 10 bases that match TRBD1. Per the germline V gene, CDR1 is SGDLS and CDR2 is YYNGEE. The CDR3 runs 20 residues. V was clipped by 0 bases and J by 0 bases; unmatched bases: 9. The CDR3 coding sequence is TGTGCCAGCAGCGTAGGTCTCGGGACAGGGGACCTCTCTGGGGCCAACGTCCTGACTTTC. Its translation: CASSVGLGTGDLSGANVLTF. Filled out from reference TRBV9 and TRBJ2-6, the complete variable domain reads DSGVTQTPKHLITATGQRVTLRCSPRSGDLSVYWYQQSLDQGLQFLIQYYNGEERAKGNILERFSAQQFPDLHSELNLSSLELGDSALYFCASSVGLGTGDLSGANVLTFGAGSRLTVL.

J is TRBJ1-6 and V is TRBV6-5, with D possibly TRBD1 on 5 matching bases. Germline CDR1 MNHEY, CDR2 SVGAGI. CDR3 length: 16 residues. The V gene lost 0 bases and the J gene lost 3 bases, with 9 bases spanning the gap. The CDR3 DNA sequence: TGTGCCAGCAGTTACTCAACGGGGGGCTATAATTCACCCCTCCACTTT. Translating gives CASSYSTGGYNSPLHF.

The chain combines TRBV7-8 with TRBJ2-7; 11 bases map to TRBD1. Germline values: CDR1 SGHVS, CDR2 FQNEAQ. The CDR3 consists of 15 residues. After removal of 0 bases from V and 4 bases from J, the junction contained 2 bases not matched to a gene. CDR3 sequence reads: CASSLARDRGYEQYF. The CDR3 DNA reads TGTGCCAGCAGCTTAGCGAGGGACAGGGGGTACGAGCAGTACTTC.

The rearrangement links TRBV27 to TRBJ1-1; TRBD1 is a possible D gene (5 bases). Germline loops: CDR1 MNHEY, CDR2 SMNVEV (reference sequence). The CDR3 runs to 13 residues. The V end lost 5 bases, the J end lost 4 bases, and 11 bases lay between the germline ends. The CDR3 loop reads CASSDVRGTEAFF. Written as DNA, the CDR3 is TGTGCCAGCAGTGATGTTAGGGGCACTGAAGCTTTCTTT.

The CDR3 loop reads CASSYARGEDGYTF. For the CDR3, the DNA is TGTGCCAGCAGCTACGCTAGGGGCGAGGATGGCTACACCTTC. J is TRBJ1-2 and V is TRBV7-9; D perhaps matches TRBD1 (5 bases). The ends were cut back, 4 bases at V and 6 bases at J, with 15 bases in the middle. The CDR3 contains 14 residues. Germline CDR1 SEHNR, CDR2 FQNEAQ (reference sequence).

The CDR3 loop is CASSLDRDRGNEQFF. The CDR3 DNA reads as TGTGCCAGCAGCTTAGATCGGGACAGGGGCAATGAGCAGTTCTTC. The chain recombines TRBV7-2 with TRBJ2-1; 10 nucleotides match TRBD1. With 1 base clipped from V and 6 bases from J, the junction kept 3 bases outside the gene matches. Germline CDR1 reads SGHTA; CDR2 reads FQGNSA. This CDR3 has 15 amino acids. Using reference TRBV7-2 and TRBJ2-1 for the parts outside the CDR3, the full variable domain is GAGVSQSPSNKVTEKGKDVELRCDPISGHTALYWYRQSLGQGLEFLIYFQGNSAPDKSGLPSDRFSAERTGGSVSTLTIQRTQQEDSAVYLCASSLDRDRGNEQFFGPGTRLTVL.

CDR3 in DNA: TGTGCCATCAGTGAGTTGGGGGCTGAGACCCAGTACTTC. Its protein is CAISELGAETQYF. The chain employs TRBV10-3 and TRBJ2-5, with a possible D match to TRBD1 (6 bases). Germline V gene lookup returns CDR1 ENHRY and CDR2 SYGVKD. The CDR3 loop spans 13 amino acids. Trimming shortened V by 1 base and J by 5 bases, and 8 bases separated the two germline ends.

The sample holds many counts of this clone. This rearrangement joins TRBV4-1 to TRBJ2-4, with D possibly TRBD1 on 5 matching bases. CDR3 length equals 12 residues. Germline V gives CDR1 MGHRA, CDR2 YSYEKL. The ends were cut back, 0 bases at V and 9 bases at J, with 6 bases in the middle. The chain's CDR3 is CASSQDQGIQYF. CDR3 DNA: TGCGCCAGCAGCCAAGATCAGGGCATTCAGTACTTC.

The rearrangement links TRBV7-6 to TRBJ2-3; tentative D call: TRBD2 (6 bases). V was pared by 5 bases and J by 2 bases, with 29 bases between. From germline, CDR1 is SGHVS and CDR2 FNYEAQ. This CDR3 has 20 residues. The CDR3 sequence is CASSTHFPDYNRKSTDTQYF. Written as DNA, the CDR3 is TGTGCCAGCAGCACTCACTTCCCGGACTACAATCGAAAATCCACAGATACGCAGTATTTT.

This sequence joins TRBV6-1 and TRBJ2-7; D perhaps matches TRBD1 (8 bases). V was shortened by 0 bases and J by 3 bases, with 15 bases between the two germline ends. The CDR3 loop spans 16 amino acids. The germline V gene encodes CDR1 MNHNS and CDR2 SASEGT. The CDR3 DNA reads as TGTGCCAGCAGTGAAGCCCTGACAGGGGAGGGCTACGAGCAGTACTTC. Amino acid sequence: CASSEALTGEGYEQYF.

In its sample, this clone was seen a few times. V gene TRBV12-5 combines with J gene TRBJ2-7; D perhaps matches TRBD2 (5 bases). This CDR3 contains 11 residues. Germline CDR1 is LGHNT and CDR2 is FRNRAP. Trimming removed 7 bases at V and 3 bases at J, with 7 bases between. The CDR3 is CASARDYEQYF. In nucleotides, the CDR3 is TGTGCTAGTGCTCGGGACTACGAGCAGTACTTC.